The clone carrying this TCR beta chain was counted only a few times. The antigen is undetermined. These data come from a study of a mutant IDH1 vaccine in newly diagnosed glioma. Study details: First vaccine doses came 4-6 weeks after radiotherapy alone, or with temozolomide cycles. Mean patient age was around 40 years; approximately 62% were male and approximately 40% female. Before enrollment, patients got radiotherapy alone, temozolomide alone, or mostly the combination.

Time point reported: week 11, during vaccination. The vaccine gave 300 ug of a 20-mer mutant IDH1 peptide subcutaneously per dose. Broader study findings: Pseudoprogression apparently tracked independently of changes in top peripheral T cell clonotypes.

The CDR3 sequence is 15 residues long. Between the trimmed V and J ends, which lost 0 bases and 0 bases, there was a span of 6 bases. CDR1 MNHEY and CDR2 SVGAGI come from the germline V gene. Sequencing used immunoSEQ multiplex PCR; TCRdb keeps in-frame clones, though not all of them. The sample shows around 40,000 clones, 84% of them seen only once. The gene calls are TRBV6-5 and TRBJ1-3; D unclear. The receptor's source is a man in his forties or fifties with glioma. The sequencing used PBMCs, collected from a glioma patient whose treatment included an IDH1 peptide vaccine. CDR3 sequence (DNA): TGTGCCAGCAGTTACTCCGCAGGCTCTGGAAACACCATATATTTT. Amino acid sequence: CASSYSAGSGNTIYF.